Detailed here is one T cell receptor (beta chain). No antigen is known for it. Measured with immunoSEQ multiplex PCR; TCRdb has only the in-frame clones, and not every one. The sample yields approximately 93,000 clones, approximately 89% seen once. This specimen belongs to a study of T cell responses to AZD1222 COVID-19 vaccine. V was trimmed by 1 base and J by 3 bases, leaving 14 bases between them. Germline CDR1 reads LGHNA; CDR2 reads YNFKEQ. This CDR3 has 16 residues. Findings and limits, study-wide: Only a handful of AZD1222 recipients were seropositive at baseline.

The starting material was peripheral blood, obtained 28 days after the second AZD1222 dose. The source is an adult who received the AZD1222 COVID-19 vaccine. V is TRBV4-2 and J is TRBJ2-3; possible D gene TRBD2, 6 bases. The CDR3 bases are TGTGCCAGCAGCCAAGCCGCCGTCCGGGGGACAGATACGCAGTATTTT. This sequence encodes CASSQAAVRGTDTQYF.